Below, one T cell receptor beta chain is given with its context. Its antigen is not identified. Pools of viral peptides were used by the ViraFEST assay to expand antigen-specific CD4+ T cells ahead of sequencing. Culturing for about ten days preceded CD4+ T cell isolation. Vaccinated recipients, who were negative for nucleocapsid antibodies, had no history of SARS-CoV-2 infection. Each culture had half its medium swapped for IL-2 medium on days 3 and 7. The sample originates from a study of vaccination effects on CD4 cells after COVID-19. This CDR3 region has 20 residues. Germline V gene data show CDR1 as SGHVS and CDR2 as FQNEAQ. V was pared by 2 bases and J by 1 base, with 12 bases of the junction left unmatched. Some clones are missing from TCRdb's copy, which holds only in-frame ones; the method was immunoSEQ multiplex PCR. The sample carries about 70,000 clones, 80% recorded once.

The specimen comprised CD4+ T cells from PBMCs cultured with SARS-CoV-2 spike peptides, sampled before COVID-19 vaccination. J is TRBJ1-6 and V is TRBV7-8; 9 nucleotides line up with TRBD1. This receptor was taken from a human donor who received a COVID-19 vaccine. CDR3 protein: CASSLRTGVTFGSYNSPLHF. CDR3 nucleotides: TGTGCCAGCAGCTTACGGACAGGGGTCACCTTTGGATCCTATAATTCACCCCTCCACTTT.